Each of the 2 T cell receptor beta chains below was sequenced from the same sample in a study of graft-versus-host responses after intestinal transplantation. Measured with immunoSEQ multiplex PCR; TCRdb has only the in-frame clones, and not every one. This sample has over 55,000 clones, with roughly 84% found just once. Their target antigens are unknown. The source was unstimulated CD4+ T cells sorted from spleen or lymph node cells, collected before transplant. These receptors came from a human donor who was the organ donor for an intestinal transplant.

CDR3 bases: TGTGCCAGCAGCTCCGAGACAGGGCCCCGTGGAAACACCATATATTTT. Protein sequence: CASSSETGPRGNTIYF. This chain joins TRBV7-8 and TRBJ1-3; 7 nucleotides align to TRBD1. The CDR3 is 16 residues long. The J segment lost 3 bases and the V segment lost 4 bases, leaving 9 bases of the junction unmatched. Germline assignment: CDR1 SGHVS and CDR2 FQNEAQ.

The chain links TRBV4-1 to TRBJ2-6, with D perhaps matching TRBD1 (6 bases). In germline, CDR1 is MGHRA, CDR2 YSYEKL. Trimming removed 1 base at V and 2 bases at J, with 9 bases between. The CDR3 runs 16 residues. The CDR3 DNA follows: TGCGCCAGCAGCCAAGTTTGGGGGCCTGGGGCCAACGTCCTGACTTTC. Amino acids: CASSQVWGPGANVLTF.